These 23 T cell receptor beta chains were all obtained from the same sample, sequenced in a study of CD8 T cells in Susac syndrome. An amount of RNA that ranged from roughly 0.45 to 1 ug was reverse transcribed with random hexamers. MiXCR was run by TCRdb on the immunoSEQ multiplex PCR reads, yielding one entry per CDR3 protein. The repertoire includes more than 200,000 distinct CDR3 sequences, roughly 95% of them detected once, and around 0.067% sits in the top ten. The sequencing input was CD4+ T cells from PBMCs. The receptor source for this set is a human donor with multiple sclerosis.

The chain combines TRBV27 with TRBJ1-1; 10 nucleotides match TRBD1. Germline V CDR1 and CDR2: MNHEY, SMNVEV (reference sequence). V gave up 8 bases and J gave up 6 bases; unmatched junction bases: 6. CDR3 length equals 13 residues. The CDR3 nucleotides are TGTGCCAGCGGGGGACAGGGGAGTTCTGAAGCTTTCTTT. Protein product: CASGGQGSSEAFF.

The chain carries TRBV7-2 and TRBJ1-5, with a tentative D call TRBD1 (6 bases). V shed 1 base and J shed 6 bases, with 16 bases lying between them. The CDR3 runs to 16 residues. Germline CDR1 and CDR2: SGHTA and FQGNSA. In nucleotides, the CDR3 is TGTGCCAGCAGCTTAGTTAGCGGACAGCCGGGTCAGCCCCAGCATTTT. Its translation is CASSLVSGQPGQPQHF. The entire variable domain, with the rest obtained from reference TRBV7-2 and TRBJ1-5, is as follows: GAGVSQSPSNKVTEKGKDVELRCDPISGHTALYWYRQSLGQGLEFLIYFQGNSAPDKSGLPSDRFSAERTGGSVSTLTIQRTQQEDSAVYLCASSLVSGQPGQPQHFGDGTRLSIL.

The chain joins TRBV30 to TRBJ1-2, with D perhaps matching TRBD1 (5 bases). The CDR3 has 15 residues. Trimming took 0 bases from V and 5 from J, leaving 16 bases between them. Germline loops: CDR1 GTSNPN, CDR2 SVGIG (reference sequence). The CDR3: CAWSVNRGDYYGYTF. The CDR3 nucleotides are TGTGCCTGGAGTGTAAATCGAGGGGACTATTATGGCTACACCTTC. The entire variable domain, with the rest obtained from reference TRBV30 and TRBJ1-2, is as follows: SQTIHQWPATLVQPVGSPLSLECTVEGTSNPNLYWYRQAAGRGLQLLFYSVGIGQISSEVPQNLSASRPQDRQFILSSKKLLLSDSGFYLCAWSVNRGDYYGYTFGSGTRLTVV.

This chain connects TRBV20-1 to TRBJ2-1; the match to TRBD2 covers 9 bases. The CDR3 sequence is 17 residues long. Trimming at V came to 1 base and at J to 9 bases, leaving 16 bases not matched to a gene. CDR1 DFQATT and CDR2 SNEGSKA come from the germline V gene (reference sequence). DNA for the CDR3: TGCAGTGCTAGAGGGGGGTCAGGGCGCGGGAGGGCCGGTGAGCAGTTCTTC. Its protein is CSARGGSGRGRAGEQFF.

The V call is TRBV18, the J call TRBJ2-5; no clear D. The germline V gene encodes CDR1 KGHSH and CDR2 LQKENI. The V gene lost 2 bases and the J gene lost 2 bases, with 6 bases spanning the gap. The CDR3 spans 13 residues. This CDR3 is CASSPLEQETQYF. As DNA, the CDR3 is TGTGCCAGCTCACCATTGGAACAAGAGACCCAGTACTTC.

The CDR3 coding sequence is TGCAGCGTTGAGCAGGGGGCTAGTGGCTACACCTTC. This gives the protein CSVEQGASGYTF. V usage is TRBV29-1 and J usage is TRBJ1-2; 8 bases align to TRBD1. CDR3 length: 12 amino acids. J was trimmed by 7 bases and V by 3 bases; bases with no gene match: 4. Germline loops: CDR1 SQVTM, CDR2 ANQGSEA. The full variable domain, rest sourced from reference TRBV29-1 and TRBJ1-2, is SAVISQKPSRDICQRGTSLTIQCQVDSQVTMMFWYRQQPGQSLTLIATANQGSEATYESGFVIDKFPISRPNLTFSTLTVSNMSPEDSSIYLCSVEQGASGYTFGSGTRLTVV.

The chain recombines TRBV19 with TRBJ2-7; D gene ambiguous. Germline loops: CDR1 LNHDA, CDR2 SQIVND (reference sequence). Trimming left V 1 base short and J 1 base short, with 8 bases between. This CDR3 spans 14 amino acids. CDR3 sequence: CASSIGPRSYEQYF. The CDR3 DNA follows: TGTGCCAGTAGTATAGGCCCTAGATCCTACGAGCAGTACTTC.

This clonotype turned up a few times. V usage is TRBV3-1 and J usage is TRBJ2-3; either TRBD1 or TRBD2 may fit D (5 bases each). CDR1 is LGHDT, CDR2 YNNKEL, per germline (reference sequence). Trimming shortened V by 5 bases and J by 4 bases, and 13 bases separated the two germline ends. The CDR3 loop spans 14 amino acids. DNA of the CDR3: TGTGCCAGCAGCACCACAGGAGGACCAGATACGCAGTATTTT. Its translation is CASSTTGGPDTQYF.

The genes are TRBV10-3 and TRBJ2-2; 9 bases align to TRBD1. The CDR3 extends over 16 amino acids. V lost 6 bases to trimming and J lost 1 base; unmatched junction nucleotides: 6. CDR1 is ENHRY and CDR2 is SYGVKD in the germline V gene. The CDR3 is CAISAGQGQNTGELFF. For the CDR3, the DNA is TGTGCCATCAGCGCGGGACAGGGACAGAACACCGGGGAGCTGTTTTTT.

In this sample, this clonotype turned up once. The rearrangement uses TRBV3-1 and TRBJ1-5; D is unclear. Trimming pared 2 bases from V and 4 bases from J, leaving 9 bases between. The CDR3 spans 14 residues. Germline V gene data show CDR1 as LGHDT and CDR2 as YNNKEL (reference sequence). The CDR3 nucleotides are TGTGCCAGCAGCCAATGGGGTCCAAATCAGCCCCAGCATTTT. The encoded protein is CASSQWGPNQPQHF.

The sample holds a few counts of this clonotype. The chain links TRBV7-3 to TRBJ2-6; no definite D call. The V gene lost 6 bases and the J gene lost 4 bases, with 13 bases spanning the gap. CDR3 length equals 15 residues. Germline V gene lookup returns CDR1 SGHTA and CDR2 FQGTGA. The CDR3 coding sequence is TGTGCCAGCAGTTCCCCCGGTTCAGGGGCCAACGTCCTGACTTTC. As protein: CASSSPGSGANVLTF.

The rearrangement joins TRBV18 to TRBJ1-5, with no clear D. Between the trimmed V and J ends, which lost 2 bases and 5 bases, there was a span of 13 bases. This CDR3 contains 15 residues. The germline V gene has CDR1 KGHSH and CDR2 LQKENI. In nucleotides, the CDR3 is TGTGCCAGCTCACCAACTTCCAAAGTGGATCAGCCCCAGCATTTT. Residues: CASSPTSKVDQPQHF.

This CDR3 is CASGLGQPGGSGNQPQHF. The CDR3 nucleotides read TGTGCTAGTGGTTTGGGCCAACCAGGGGGCAGTGGCAATCAGCCCCAGCATTTT. This chain connects TRBV12-5 to TRBJ1-5, with 8 bases fitting TRBD1. Germline V gives CDR1 LGHNT, CDR2 FRNRAP. The V and J ends lost 1 base and 2 bases, in that order; junction bases with no gene match: 10. CDR3 length: 18 amino acids.

The chain uses TRBV9 and TRBJ2-5, with 7 bases identical to TRBD2. V was clipped by 0 bases and J by 4 bases; unmatched bases: 12. Germline CDR1 and CDR2: SGDLS and YYNGEE. This CDR3 is 17 amino acids long. The CDR3 loop reads CASSVGELGGRRETQYF. CDR3 coding DNA: TGTGCCAGCAGCGTAGGCGAATTGGGAGGGAGACGAGAGACCCAGTACTTC. Combining the CDR3 with reference TRBV9 and TRBJ2-5 gives the whole variable domain DSGVTQTPKHLITATGQRVTLRCSPRSGDLSVYWYQQSLDQGLQFLIQYYNGEERAKGNILERFSAQQFPDLHSELNLSSLELGDSALYFCASSVGELGGRRETQYFGPGTRLLVL.

The chain has TRBV6-1 and TRBJ2-3, with D perhaps TRBD1 (8 bases). Germline CDR1 reads MNHNS; CDR2 reads SASEGT. There are 12 residues in the CDR3. V gave up 2 bases and J gave up 14 bases, with 14 bases separating them. CDR3 residues: CASSESGTGAYF. As DNA, the CDR3 is TGTGCCAGCAGTGAAAGCGGGACAGGCGCGTATTTT.

CDR3 loop: CSAWVSLEKLFF. In DNA form, the CDR3 reads TGCAGTGCTTGGGTCTCGCTTGAAAAACTGTTTTTT. The chain links TRBV20-1 to TRBJ1-4; D is undetermined. Germline CDR1 DFQATT, CDR2 SNEGSKA (reference sequence). Trimming stripped 5 bases from V and 7 bases from J, with 11 bases between. The CDR3 runs 12 residues.

J is TRBJ2-1 and V is TRBV3-1, with 8 positions matching TRBD2. Trimming cost V 4 bases and J 6 bases; bases outside gene matches: 11. Germline lookup yields CDR1 LGHDT and CDR2 YNNKEL (reference sequence). The CDR3 contains 16 residues. This CDR3 reads CASSPFAVAGINEQFF. Here the CDR3 DNA reads TGTGCCAGCAGCCCTTTTGCGGTAGCGGGGATCAATGAGCAGTTCTTC.

V and J are TRBV10-3 and TRBJ1-1, with D hard to call. This CDR3 has 14 residues. Germline CDR1 is ENHRY and CDR2 is SYGVKD. V lost 4 bases to trimming and J lost 4 bases, with 13 bases between them. CDR3 residues: CAISALDGSTEAFF. CDR3 in DNA: TGTGCCATCAGTGCCTTGGATGGGAGCACTGAAGCTTTCTTT.

This sequence joins TRBV18 and TRBJ1-1, with TRBD1 identical over 11 bases. Germline V lookup: CDR1 KGHSH, CDR2 LQKENI. Trimming cost V 2 bases and J 3 bases; bases outside gene matches: 2. There are 15 residues in the CDR3. The CDR3 reads CASSPRTGGYTEAFF. CDR3 sequence (DNA): TGTGCCAGCTCACCAAGGACAGGGGGCTACACTGAAGCTTTCTTT.

Details on this clonotype: One end of the junction is discordant with germline, which a read error may explain. This chain links TRBV20-1 with TRBJ1-2, with D tentatively TRBD1 (5 bases). Germline CDR1 is DFQATT and CDR2 is SNEGSKA (reference sequence). The CDR3 has 18 amino acids. The CDR3 reads CSVRTGPVGGVANYGYTF. In DNA form, the CDR3 reads TGCAGTGTTAGAACCGGGCCAGTTGGGGGGGTTGCTAACTATGGCTACACCTTC.

The chain carries TRBV5-1 and TRBJ2-7; D is perhaps TRBD2 (6 bases). The V gene lost 1 base and the J gene lost 6 bases, with 17 bases spanning the gap. The CDR3 is 15 amino acids. CDR1 is SGHRS and CDR2 is YFSETQ in the germline V gene. CDR3 DNA: TGCGCCAGCAGCTTGTTTAAGGTGTCGGAGGGCGAGCAGTACTTC. The encoded protein is CASSLFKVSEGEQYF. Based on the CDR3 plus reference TRBV5-1 and TRBJ2-7, the full variable domain is KAGVTQTPRYLIKTRGQQVTLSCSPISGHRSVSWYQQTPGQGLQFLFEYFSETQRNKGNFPGRFSGRQFSNSRSEMNVSTLELGDSALYLCASSLFKVSEGEQYFGPGTRLTVT.

This chain links TRBV2 with TRBJ1-2; D is possibly TRBD1 (5 bases). The germline V gene encodes CDR1 SNHLY and CDR2 FYNNEI. The CDR3 runs 12 residues. Trimming cost V 6 bases and J 8 bases, with 13 bases left between them. The CDR3 region has the DNA TGTGCCAGCAGCCGTTCCGGGACCGGCTACACCTTC. Translating gives CASSRSGTGYTF.

The rearrangement joins TRBV18 to TRBJ1-1, with TRBD1 as a possible D gene (5 bases). Germline V gives CDR1 KGHSH, CDR2 LQKENI. V lost 2 bases to trimming and J lost 0 bases, with 16 bases between them. The CDR3 runs to 17 residues. CDR3 residues: CASSPVGVKGLNTEAFF. In nucleotides, the CDR3 is TGTGCCAGCTCACCAGTCGGGGTGAAGGGGTTGAACACTGAAGCTTTCTTT.